What follows describes a single T cell receptor (beta chain). Its antigen remains unidentified. No base quality information exists; no much larger clone differs at one position. V was cut back by 4 bases and J by 6 bases, leaving a gap of 10 bases between them. For CDR1 and CDR2, the germline V gene (reference sequence) lists MNHEY and SMNVEV. Its CDR3 holds 14 amino acids, cysteine through phenylalanine. The kept DNA is CDR3 alone, 42 bases in frame from the first base. The data belong to a study of blood T cell repertoires in COVID-19 (dated by TCRdb to the early 2020s). With regard to the full study: Collaborator samples came from the United States, Italy and Spain and covered acute and convalescent phases of COVID-19. Samples came from the ongoing ImmuneRACE study (first 160 participants) plus 1,254 subjects from 6 global collaborators. The sample metadata nearly always contained a de-identified subject ID, COVID-19 status, age in years and sex. The repertoires were released in a freely available public database meant as a resource for research on the immune response to SARS-CoV-2. Where available, HLA class I and class II types were obtained from metadata supplied by the sample provider rather than from assay-based typing. Subjects who had been exposed to COVID-19, were actively infected with it, or had recovered from it provided the deeply sampled blood TCRbeta repertoires that made up the dataset. The prospective study material was composed of cDNA or gDNA derived from T cells, B-cell-depleted T cells, or PBMCs. What the work shows at the level of the full study, not this receptor alone: The amount of clinical and demographic metadata varied by source and participant and was provided uncurated.

The immunoSEQ Assay, a bias-controlled multiplex PCR, was used to amplify TCRbeta CDR3 regions from genomic DNA. Regarding the original processing steps: Nucleated cell counts per sample were estimated from amplification of reference gene primers within the assay. To quantify the absolute abundance of each unique TCRbeta CDR3 rearrangement, sequence reads were collapsed and filtered. For each sample, productive Simpson clonality was calculated as the square root of Simpson's diversity index across productive rearrangements. The table was pulled from immuneACCESS by TCRdb, which kept in-frame rearrangements only. Such tables lose some clones; where checked, under half of the loss comes from unresolved V genes, and the rest has no known cause. V and J calls and clone size follow that table, whereas D and trimming were derived from the DNA. This sample lists about 380,000 clones; roughly 85% were detected once. The top ten constitute around 3.4% of the sample.

Each collaborating institution followed its own protocols to collect whole blood in K2EDTA tubes. For TCRbeta analysis, collaborators shipped samples in one of three forms: frozen whole blood, isolated PBMCs, or DNA extracted from either of those sample types. The V and J segments used are TRBV27 and TRBJ1-6; the D region possibly corresponds to TRBD1 (5 bases align). Sequencing was carried out using peripheral blood. The clonotype was recovered from a young woman with acute or convalescent COVID-19. At the DNA level, the sequence is TGTGCCAGCAGTTCGGGACTCGCTAATTCACCCCTCCACTTT. Its protein is CASSSGLANSPLHF.